These 9 T cell receptor beta chains came from one sample sequenced in a study of tumor-infiltrating lymphocytes in primary liver carcinoma. A constant-region primer served to make TCR beta cDNA from roughly 480 ng total RNA. Libraries for TCR beta were built through three nested multiplex PCR rounds, which together made up a slightly modified ARM-PCR procedure. Each of the first two PCR rounds ran roughly 9 cycles with TRBV1-TRBV30 forward and C-beta reverse primers. TCRdb recomputed calls from the multiplex PCR reads with MiXCR, one row per CDR3 protein. The sample includes some 95,000 distinct CDR3 sequences, less than 70% seen only once; the top ten take 27%. From about 19-30 mg of unsorted bulk tissue, DNA and RNA were co-extracted together. Input material: tumor-adjacent normal liver tissue. The receptors stem from a man aged 35 to 55 with primary liver carcinoma and hepatitis B virus infection.

In this sample, this clonotype turned up many times. The chain recombines TRBV10-3 with TRBJ1-2, with 8 bases fitting TRBD1. The CDR3 is 13 residues long. J gave up 4 bases and V 2 bases, and 0 bases lay outside the gene matches. CDR1 is ENHRY and CDR2 is SYGVKD in the germline V gene. The CDR3: CAISEDRGYGYTF. In nucleotides, the CDR3 is TGTGCCATCAGTGAGGACAGGGGCTATGGCTACACCTTC.

With respect to this clonotype: Relative to the germline gene, one junction end is altered; a read error may explain this. CDR3: CSSTHSMGNEQFF. The DNA for the CDR3 is TGCTCCAGCACTCACAGTATGGGGAATGAACAGTTCTTC. The rearrangement joins TRBV5-1 to TRBJ2-1, with D uncertain. The CDR3 runs to 13 residues. Germline V lookup: CDR1 SGHRS, CDR2 YFSETQ. Complete variable domain (other parts from reference TRBV5-1 and TRBJ2-1): KAGVTQTPRYLIKTRGQQVTLSCSPISGHRSVSWYQQTPGQGLQFLFEYFSETQRNKGNFPGRFSGRQFSNSRSEMNVSTLELGDSALYLCSSTHSMGNEQFFGPGTRLTVL.

Comment on this clonotype: One base away lies a much larger clone, so this may be a sequencing read error. The rearrangement joins TRBV7-8 to TRBJ2-1, with D perhaps being TRBD1 or TRBD2 (5 bases each). V lost 2 bases to trimming and J lost 8 bases, with 10 bases between them. The CDR3 loop spans 13 amino acids. From germline, CDR1 is SGHVS and CDR2 FQNEAQ. CDR3 sequence: CASSLTVGHEQFF. The CDR3 DNA reads TGTGCCAGCAGCTTAACTGTGGGACATGAGCAGTTCTTC.

This chain uses TRBV24-1 with TRBJ2-1; no reliable D call. Germline assignment: CDR1 KGHDR and CDR2 SFDVKD. The V end lost 3 bases, the J end lost 1 base, and 12 bases lay between the germline ends. The CDR3 totals 16 residues. The CDR3 reads CATSDGTTLSYNEQFF. In DNA, the CDR3 is TGTGCCACCAGTGATGGAACGACATTATCCTACAATGAGCAGTTCTTC.

To note about this clonotype: Mismatch with germline at one junction end may stem from a read error. The genes are TRBV4-2 and TRBJ2-1; tentatively, D is TRBD2 (5 bases). From germline, CDR1 is LGHNA and CDR2 YNFKEQ. This CDR3 contains 14 residues. The CDR3 is CASSQEPEGSKQFF. In DNA form, the CDR3 reads TGTGCCAGCAGTCAAGAACCAGAGGGAAGTAAGCAGTTCTTC.

This chain uses TRBV6-6 with TRBJ2-1, with TRBD2 matching over 7 bases. The CDR3 has 16 amino acids. CDR1 is MNHNY, CDR2 SVGAGI, per germline (reference sequence). Trimming cost V 10 bases and J 0 bases; bases outside gene matches: 12. As DNA, the CDR3 is TGTGCCACTACCGGGCCGACTAGCCTCTCCTACAATGAGCAGTTCTTC. This gives the protein CATTGPTSLSYNEQFF.

The table lists this clonotype with many counts. The rearrangement uses TRBV5-6 and TRBJ2-7; 10 bases agree with TRBD1. Germline values: CDR1 SGHDT, CDR2 YYEEEE. There are 15 residues in the CDR3. The V and J ends lost 4 bases and 6 bases, in that order; junction bases with no gene match: 10. DNA for the CDR3: TGTGCCAGCAGCGGGACCGGGACAGGGGTAGGCGAGCAGTACTTC. Translated, it gives CASSGTGTGVGEQYF.

About this clonotype: A much more abundant neighbour one base away suggests this may be a read error. V gene TRBV5-6 combines with J gene TRBJ2-2; TRBD2 might be the D (5 bases). Germline CDR1 is SGHDT and CDR2 is YYEEEE. The CDR3 covers 13 residues. The CDR3 here is CASSLGLTGELLF. CDR3 coding DNA: TGTGCCAGCAGCTTGGGCTTAACCGGGGAGCTGTTGTTT.

At least ten counts were recorded for this clonotype. The chain uses TRBV6-2 or TRBV6-3 and TRBJ1-1; TRBD1 aligns across 7 bases. With 4 bases clipped from V and 1 base from J, the junction kept 0 bases outside the gene matches. Germline CDR1 is MNHEY and CDR2 is SVGEGT. The CDR3 has 13 amino acids. In DNA form, the CDR3 reads TGTGCCAGCAGTTGGACAGGGAACACTGAAGCTTTCTTT. Amino acids: CASSWTGNTEAFF.